This T cell receptor (beta chain) was captured in a study of CD8 T cells in ankylosing spondylitis. General study points: Blood of patients with ankylosing spondylitis appeared to be characterized by a TCR beta motif of eight highly homologous variants. Significant enrichment of disease-linked clones was reportedly seen in matched ankylosing spondylitis synovial fluid. In peripheral blood, disease-linked CD8+ clones occurred at relatively low frequencies.

Comments on this clonotype: Its antigen is not known.

In making TCR beta libraries, quantitative 5'-RACE with molecular barcodes was used. MiXCR, run by TCRdb on the 5' RACE reads, gives a single entry per CDR3 protein. The table has about 180,000 distinct CDR3 sequences, around a tenth seen once. The length of the CDR3 is 14 residues. Germline values: CDR1 MNHEY, CDR2 SVGAGI. V was clipped by 3 bases and J by 4 bases; unmatched bases: 3. The sample consisted of blood, either unsorted or a sorted T cell fraction (not recorded which). This TCR was sampled from a female donor with ankylosing spondylitis or in good health (not recorded which). V and J are TRBV6-5 and TRBJ1-1; TRBD1 agrees at 9 bases. In DNA, the CDR3 is TGTGCCAGCAGTTATATGGACAGGGGCACTGAAGCTTTCTTT. Translated, it gives CASSYMDRGTEAFF.